Listed below are T cell receptor beta chains from one sample, sequenced in a study of cytomegalovirus exposure and HLA in healthy donors. The assay was immunoSEQ multiplex PCR, and TCRdb's table has in-frame clones only and misses some. The sample gives fewer than 250,000 clones, roughly 83% of which show up once; about 1.4% is in the top ten. The sample consisted of PBMCs. The receptors here all came from a girl under 18 in good health and CMV-seronegative. Each CDR3 is given with its conserved first and last residue. A D gene is named only where the DNA matches it firmly. Clone sizes are given selectively: once, few, many, or a class where the clone is expanded.

v_call	d_call	j_call	clone_size	cdr3_nt	cdr3_aa
TRBV7-9	NA	TRBJ2-1	NA	TGTGCCAGCAGCGTCGCGGAGGGACCCTACAATGAGCAGTTCTTC	CASSVAEGPYNEQFF
TRBV6-6	NA	TRBJ1-2	NA	TGTGCCAGCAGTTTCTCCCCGTTGACTAACGGCTACACCTTC	CASSFSPLTNGYTF
TRBV6-5	TRBD2	TRBJ2-7	NA	TGTGCCAGCAGTTACGGCGGGAGGGCCTCCTACGAGCAGTACTTC	CASSYGGRASYEQYF
TRBV27	NA	TRBJ2-3	NA	TGTGCCAGTCATAGATCTAGGGGAGATACGCAGTATTTT	CASHRSRGDTQYF
TRBV27	TRBD1	TRBJ1-3	few	TGTGCCAGCAGCGAGCGACAGGGGTATGGAAACACCATATATTTT	CASSERQGYGNTIYF
TRBV30	NA	TRBJ2-4	NA	TGTGCCTGGAGTAGGAAGGGGGGGAACATTCAGTACTTC	CAWSRKGGNIQYF
TRBV15	NA	TRBJ1-1	NA	TGTGCCACCAGCAGAGCTAACACTGAAGCTTTCTTT	CATSRANTEAFF
TRBV5-5	NA	TRBJ2-3	NA	TGTGCCAGCAGCTTGATAACCCAGGGAACAGATACGCAGTATTTT	CASSLITQGTDTQYF
TRBV28	NA	TRBJ1-1	NA	TGTGCCAGCAGTTCCCCGGGGGGCTATATTTCCCAAGCTTTCTTT	CASSSPGGYISQAFF
TRBV29-1	NA	TRBJ2-1	NA	TGCAGCGTTGTGAACGGGAATAACAATGAGCAGTTCTTC	CSVVNGNNNEQFF
TRBV30	NA	TRBJ2-7	NA	TGTGCCTGGGACACTGGACAGCCATCCTACGAGCAGTACTTC	CAWDTGQPSYEQYF
TRBV9	NA	TRBJ2-3	NA	TGTGCCAGCAGCCCAGGGGGCGGGACTAGCTCAGATACGCAGTATTTT	CASSPGGGTSSDTQYF
TRBV5-4	NA	TRBJ1-1	few	TGTGCCAGCAGCCTGTTCGACAGGTTGAACACTGAAGCTTTCTTT	CASSLFDRLNTEAFF
TRBV7-9	TRBD2	TRBJ2-3	NA	TGTGCCAGCAGCCCAGCGCAGGGCGGGAGGGGACATACGCAGTATTTT	CASSPAQGGRGHTQYF
TRBV9	TRBD2	TRBJ2-4	NA	TGTGCCAGCAGCGCCCTCCCGTCAGGCGGGGGGACCAAAAACATTCAGTACTTC	CASSALPSGGGTKNIQYF
TRBV2	NA	TRBJ1-6	NA	TGTGCCAGCAGTGGACAGTTAAATTCACCCCTCCACTTT	CASSGQLNSPLHF
TRBV5-4	NA	TRBJ1-1	NA	TGTGCCAGCAGCTTGGACCCCGTACCAGTACAGTCTGAAGCTTTCTTT	CASSLDPVPVQSEAFF
TRBV29-1	NA	TRBJ2-7	few	TGCAGCGTTGAAGATTCCGGACAGATTCAGTACTTC	CSVEDSGQIQYF
TRBV7-3	TRBD2	TRBJ2-1	NA	TGTGCCAGCAGCGCGGTGGGCGGGAGATCAAATGAGCAGTTCTTC	CASSAVGGRSNEQFF
TRBV7-2	NA	TRBJ2-2	NA	TGTGCCAGCAGCTTTTTCAATAGTTGGTCCGGGGAGCTGTTTTTT	CASSFFNSWSGELFF
TRBV2	NA	TRBJ1-1	NA	TGTGCCAGCAGTGAGGCCCGAAACACTGAAGCTTTCTTT	CASSEARNTEAFF
TRBV11-2	NA	TRBJ2-1	NA	TGTGCCAGCAGCTTAGACCTACACAATGAGCAGTTCTTC	CASSLDLHNEQFF
TRBV5-1	TRBD1	TRBJ1-1	few	TGCGCCAGCAGCTCGTTAGACAGGGGATCTCAAGCTTTCTTT	CASSSLDRGSQAFF
TRBV18	NA	TRBJ1-1	once	TGTGCCAGCTCACAGGGGATCACTATGAACACTGAAGCTTTCTTT	CASSQGITMNTEAFF
TRBV28	NA	TRBJ1-4	NA	TGTGCCAGCAGCCCCAGGGTTTCGCGGGAAAAACTGTTTTTT	CASSPRVSREKLFF
TRBV6-5	NA	TRBJ1-3	NA	TGTGCCAGCAGTTACGGGGCACCGAGATATGGAAACACCATATATTTT	CASSYGAPRYGNTIYF
TRBV19	TRBD1	TRBJ1-5	NA	TGTGCCAGTAAGGGGGACAGAGCCAATCAGCCCCAGCATTTT	CASKGDRANQPQHF
TRBV6-4	TRBD1	TRBJ1-5	NA	TGTGCCAGCAGTTCACAGGGGGCCTGCAATCAGCCCCAGCATTTT	CASSSQGACNQPQHF
TRBV7-2	TRBD2	TRBJ2-5	NA	TGTGCCAGCAGCCCTCTTCGCGGGAGGGGGGAGACCCAGTACTTC	CASSPLRGRGETQYF
TRBV6-5	NA	TRBJ2-6	NA	TGTGCCAGCAGTTTATACAGGGCGGGGGCCAACGTCCTGACTTTC	CASSLYRAGANVLTF
TRBV7-9	NA	TRBJ2-7	few	TGTGCCAGCAGCTTAGGAGGGAAGTACGAGCAGTACTTC	CASSLGGKYEQYF
TRBV27	NA	TRBJ2-7	NA	TGTGCCAGCAGTCTAACAGGGACCTACGAGCAGTACTTC	CASSLTGTYEQYF
TRBV5-1	TRBD2	TRBJ2-1	NA	TGCGCCAGCAGCTTGACTTTTAGCGGGAGCAAGGGCAATGAGCAGTTCTTC	CASSLTFSGSKGNEQFF
TRBV6-1	NA	TRBJ2-7	NA	TGTGCCAGCAGTGAGAACAGGATCTCCTACGAGCAGTACTTC	CASSENRISYEQYF
TRBV5-4	NA	TRBJ2-3	NA	TGTGCCAGCAGCTTTGACTACACAGATACGCAGTATTTT	CASSFDYTDTQYF
TRBV21-1	NA	TRBJ1-6	NA	TGTGCCAGCAGCAAAGCGCACGACGAGGACAGCCTCTATAATTCACCCCTCCACTTT	CASSKAHDEDSLYNSPLHF
TRBV13	NA	TRBJ1-1	NA	TGTGCCAGCAGCTTAGGACAGGGAAGCACTGAAGCTTTCTTT	CASSLGQGSTEAFF